This T cell receptor (beta chain) was identified during a study of graft-versus-host responses after intestinal transplantation. Notes on the study in general: Recipient marrow contained GvH clones, some of which appeared first in ileum or blood.

In regard to this clone: No antigen is known for it.

Clones were read by immunoSEQ multiplex PCR, and TCRdb kept only the in-frame ones, dropping some. This sample has 100,000 or so clones, with approximately 94% found just once. The germline CDR1 and CDR2 sequences are MGHRA and YSYEKL. The CDR3 runs to 18 residues. V trimming: 1 base; J trimming: 6 bases; junction bases outside the gene matches: 16. V and J are TRBV4-1 and TRBJ1-2, with 8 bases identical to TRBD1. The sequencing used unstimulated CD8+ T cells sorted from spleen or lymph node cells, collected before intestinal transplant. This clonotype was sampled from a human donor who received an intestinal transplant. CDR3 amino acids: CASSQVPWLPDRAHGYTF. Written as DNA, the CDR3 is TGCGCCAGCAGCCAAGTCCCCTGGTTACCGGACAGGGCCCATGGCTACACCTTC.